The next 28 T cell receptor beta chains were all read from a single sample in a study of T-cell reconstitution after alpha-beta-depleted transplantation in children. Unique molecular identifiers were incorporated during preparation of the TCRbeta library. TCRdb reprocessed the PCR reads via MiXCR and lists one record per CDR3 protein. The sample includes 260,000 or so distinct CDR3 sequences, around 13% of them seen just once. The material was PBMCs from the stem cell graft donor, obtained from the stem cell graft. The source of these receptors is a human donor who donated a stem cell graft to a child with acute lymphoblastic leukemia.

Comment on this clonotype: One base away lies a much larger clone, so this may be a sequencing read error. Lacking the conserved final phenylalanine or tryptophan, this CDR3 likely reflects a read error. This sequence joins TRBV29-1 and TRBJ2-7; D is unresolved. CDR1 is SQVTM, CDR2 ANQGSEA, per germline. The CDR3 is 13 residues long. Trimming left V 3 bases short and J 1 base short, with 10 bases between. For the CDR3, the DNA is TGCAGCGTTGAGGGTCCGGGTTCCTACGAGCAGTACTTG. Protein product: CSVEGPGSYEQYL.

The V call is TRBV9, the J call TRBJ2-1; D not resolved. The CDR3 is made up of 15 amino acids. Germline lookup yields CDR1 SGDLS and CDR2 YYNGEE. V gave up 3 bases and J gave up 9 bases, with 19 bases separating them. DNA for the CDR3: TGTGCCAGCAGCGCAAAGGACCCACTATTGGGTGAGCAGTTCTTC. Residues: CASSAKDPLLGEQFF.

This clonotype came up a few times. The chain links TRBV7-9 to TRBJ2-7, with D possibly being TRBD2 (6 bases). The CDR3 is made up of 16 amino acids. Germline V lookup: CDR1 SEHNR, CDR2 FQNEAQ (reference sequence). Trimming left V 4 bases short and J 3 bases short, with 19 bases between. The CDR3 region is CASSSQAGRHHYEQYF. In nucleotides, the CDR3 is TGTGCCAGCAGCTCCCAGGCGGGGAGACACCACTACGAGCAGTACTTC.

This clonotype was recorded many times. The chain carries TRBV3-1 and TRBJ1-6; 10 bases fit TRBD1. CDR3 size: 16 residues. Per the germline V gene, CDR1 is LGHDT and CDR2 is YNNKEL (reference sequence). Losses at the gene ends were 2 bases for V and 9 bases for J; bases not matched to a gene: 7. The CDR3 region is CASSQTPDRGTSPLHF. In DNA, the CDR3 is TGTGCCAGCAGCCAAACCCCGGACAGGGGGACTTCACCCCTCCACTTT.

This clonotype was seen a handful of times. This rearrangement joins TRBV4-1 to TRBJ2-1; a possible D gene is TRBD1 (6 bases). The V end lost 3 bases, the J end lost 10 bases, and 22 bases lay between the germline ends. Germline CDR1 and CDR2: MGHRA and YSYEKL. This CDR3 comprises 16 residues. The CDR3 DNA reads TGCGCCAGCAGCCACCCTCGACAGGTGGGTCGGCGGGAGCAGTTCTTC. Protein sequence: CASSHPRQVGRREQFF.

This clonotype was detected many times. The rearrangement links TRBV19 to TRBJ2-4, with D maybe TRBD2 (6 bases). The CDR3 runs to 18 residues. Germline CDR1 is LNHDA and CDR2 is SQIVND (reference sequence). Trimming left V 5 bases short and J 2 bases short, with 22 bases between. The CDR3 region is CASSLDWTGLGTKNIQYF. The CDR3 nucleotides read TGTGCCAGTAGTCTGGATTGGACGGGACTCGGAACCAAAAACATTCAGTACTTC.

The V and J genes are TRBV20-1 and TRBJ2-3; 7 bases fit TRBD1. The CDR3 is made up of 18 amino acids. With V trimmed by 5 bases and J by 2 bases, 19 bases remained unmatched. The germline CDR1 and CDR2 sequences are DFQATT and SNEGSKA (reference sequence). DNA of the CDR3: TGCAGTGCTGGATTCCTGGAATGGACAGGAGATATCACAGATACGCAGTATTTT. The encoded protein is CSAGFLEWTGDITDTQYF.

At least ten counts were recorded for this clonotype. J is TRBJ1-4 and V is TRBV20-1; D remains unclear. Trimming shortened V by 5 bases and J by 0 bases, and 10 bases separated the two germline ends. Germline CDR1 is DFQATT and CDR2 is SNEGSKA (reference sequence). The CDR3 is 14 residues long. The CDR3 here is CSAAIMATNEKLFF. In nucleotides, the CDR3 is TGCAGTGCTGCGATCATGGCAACTAATGAAAAACTGTTTTTT.

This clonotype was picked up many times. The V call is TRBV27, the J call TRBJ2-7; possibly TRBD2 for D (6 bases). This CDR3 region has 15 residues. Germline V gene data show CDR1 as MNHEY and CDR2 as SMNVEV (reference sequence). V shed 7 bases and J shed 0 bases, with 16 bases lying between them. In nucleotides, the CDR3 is TGTGCCAGCACCCCCGGGACTGCCGCCTCCTACGAGCAGTACTTC. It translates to CASTPGTAASYEQYF.

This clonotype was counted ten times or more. For the CDR3, the DNA is TGCAGTGCTAGAGGTGAAGGGTATAGCAATCAGCCCCAGCATTTT. Protein: CSARGEGYSNQPQHF. This chain uses TRBV20-1 with TRBJ1-5; D is unclear. Trimming pared 1 base from V and 0 bases from J, leaving 10 bases between. There are 15 residues in the CDR3. Germline values: CDR1 DFQATT, CDR2 SNEGSKA (reference sequence).

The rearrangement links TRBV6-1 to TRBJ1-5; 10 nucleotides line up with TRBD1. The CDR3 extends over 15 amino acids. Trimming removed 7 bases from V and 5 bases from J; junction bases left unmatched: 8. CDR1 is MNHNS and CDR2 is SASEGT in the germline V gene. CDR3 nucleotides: TGTGCCAGCAAGGAATGGACAGGGGGGGATCAGCCCCAGCATTTT. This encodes CASKEWTGGDQPQHF.

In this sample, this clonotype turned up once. The CDR3 loop reads CAWNRGQTDGYTF. Written as DNA, the CDR3 is TGTGCCTGGAACAGGGGGCAGACAGATGGCTACACCTTC. The rearrangement links TRBV30 to TRBJ1-2; TRBD1 agrees at 9 bases. Germline lookup yields CDR1 GTSNPN and CDR2 SVGIG (reference sequence). The CDR3 loop spans 13 amino acids. V lost 4 bases, J lost 6 bases, and 6 bases stayed unmatched.

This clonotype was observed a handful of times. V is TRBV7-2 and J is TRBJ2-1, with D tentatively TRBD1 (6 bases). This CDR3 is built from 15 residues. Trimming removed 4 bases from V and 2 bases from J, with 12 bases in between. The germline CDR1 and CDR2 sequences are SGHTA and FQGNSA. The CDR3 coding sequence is TGTGCCAGCAGCTGGACCAGGGGAACCTACAATGAGCAGTTCTTC. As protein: CASSWTRGTYNEQFF.

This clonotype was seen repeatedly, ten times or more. CDR3 coding DNA: TGTGCCAGCAGCCTCAGGGGCAGGGCCACTGAAGCTTTCTTT. Protein: CASSLRGRATEAFF. The chain joins TRBV7-3 to TRBJ1-1, with D possibly being TRBD1 (6 bases). Trimming removed 5 bases from V and 4 bases from J, with 14 bases in between. In germline, CDR1 is SGHTA, CDR2 FQGTGA. This CDR3 is built from 14 residues.

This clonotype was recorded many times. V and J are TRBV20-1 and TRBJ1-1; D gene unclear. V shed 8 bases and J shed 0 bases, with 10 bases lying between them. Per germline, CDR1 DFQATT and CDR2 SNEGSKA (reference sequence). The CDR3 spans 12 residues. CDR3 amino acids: CSCLGLNTEAFF. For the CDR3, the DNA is TGCAGTTGCTTAGGGTTGAACACTGAAGCTTTCTTT.

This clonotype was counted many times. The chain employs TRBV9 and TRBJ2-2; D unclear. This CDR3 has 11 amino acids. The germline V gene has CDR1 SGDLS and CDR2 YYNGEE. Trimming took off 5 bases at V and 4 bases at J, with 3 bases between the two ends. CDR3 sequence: CASRSTGELFF. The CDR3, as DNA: TGTGCCAGCAGATCCACCGGGGAGCTGTTTTTT.

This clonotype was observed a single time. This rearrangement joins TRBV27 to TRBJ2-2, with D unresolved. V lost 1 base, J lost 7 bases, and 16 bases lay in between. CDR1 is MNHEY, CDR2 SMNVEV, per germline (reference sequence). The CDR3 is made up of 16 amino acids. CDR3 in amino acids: CASSLWASHVGGELFF. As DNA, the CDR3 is TGTGCCAGCAGTTTATGGGCCTCGCACGTAGGCGGGGAGCTGTTTTTT.

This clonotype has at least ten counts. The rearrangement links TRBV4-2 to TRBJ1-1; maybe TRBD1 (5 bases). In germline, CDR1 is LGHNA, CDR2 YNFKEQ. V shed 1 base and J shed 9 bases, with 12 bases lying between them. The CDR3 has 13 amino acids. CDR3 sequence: CASSQGGVEKAFF. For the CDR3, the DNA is TGTGCCAGCAGCCAAGGGGGCGTCGAGAAAGCTTTCTTT.

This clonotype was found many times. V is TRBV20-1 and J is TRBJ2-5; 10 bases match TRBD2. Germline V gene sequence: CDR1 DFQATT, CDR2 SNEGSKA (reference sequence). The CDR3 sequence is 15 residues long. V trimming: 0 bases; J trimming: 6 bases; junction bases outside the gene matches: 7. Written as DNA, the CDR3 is TGCAGTGCTAGAGATTTAGCGGGGGGAATGAAGACCCAGTACTTC. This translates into CSARDLAGGMKTQYF.

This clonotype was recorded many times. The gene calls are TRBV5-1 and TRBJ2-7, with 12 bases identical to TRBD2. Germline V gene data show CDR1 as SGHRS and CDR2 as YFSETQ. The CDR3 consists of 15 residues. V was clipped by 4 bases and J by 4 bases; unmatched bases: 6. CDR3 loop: CASSPRLAGEYEQYF. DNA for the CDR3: TGCGCCAGCAGCCCGAGACTAGCGGGAGAATACGAGCAGTACTTC.

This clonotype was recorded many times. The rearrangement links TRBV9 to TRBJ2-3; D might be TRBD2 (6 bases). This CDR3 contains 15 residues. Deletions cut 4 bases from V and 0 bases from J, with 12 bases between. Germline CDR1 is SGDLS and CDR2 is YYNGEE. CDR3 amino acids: CASSHSGTSTDTQYF. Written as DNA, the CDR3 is TGTGCCAGCAGCCACTCCGGGACTAGCACAGATACGCAGTATTTT.

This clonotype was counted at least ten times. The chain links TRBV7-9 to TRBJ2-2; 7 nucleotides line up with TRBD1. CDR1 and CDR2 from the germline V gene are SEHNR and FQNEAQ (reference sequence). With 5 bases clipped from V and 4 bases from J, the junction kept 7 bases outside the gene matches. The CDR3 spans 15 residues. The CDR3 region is CASSIGTVTTGELFF. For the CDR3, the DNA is TGTGCCAGCAGCATAGGGACAGTTACCACCGGGGAGCTGTTTTTT.

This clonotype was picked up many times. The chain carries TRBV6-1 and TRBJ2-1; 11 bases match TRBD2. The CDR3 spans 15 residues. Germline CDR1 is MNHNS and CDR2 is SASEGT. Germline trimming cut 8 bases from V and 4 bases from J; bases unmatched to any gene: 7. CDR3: CASFTGTSGYNEQFF. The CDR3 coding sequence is TGTGCCAGCTTTACCGGGACTAGCGGTTACAATGAGCAGTTCTTC.

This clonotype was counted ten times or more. The CDR3 sequence is CASSSGQAQGEQYF. In nucleotides, the CDR3 is TGTGCCAGCAGTTCTGGACAGGCCCAGGGGGAGCAGTACTTC. The J gene is TRBJ2-7, the V gene TRBV12-3 or TRBV12-4; TRBD1 agrees at 7 bases. This CDR3 has 14 residues. Trimming cost V 4 bases and J 7 bases; bases outside gene matches: 10.

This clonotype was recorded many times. The CDR3 loop is CASADSAYEQYF. The CDR3 DNA follows: TGTGCCAGCGCGGACAGTGCCTACGAGCAGTACTTC. The chain combines TRBV28 with TRBJ2-7; D may be TRBD1 (6 bases). The germline gives CDR1 MDHEN, CDR2 SYDVKM. This CDR3 spans 12 amino acids. Trimming removed 8 bases from V and 2 bases from J, with 10 bases in between.

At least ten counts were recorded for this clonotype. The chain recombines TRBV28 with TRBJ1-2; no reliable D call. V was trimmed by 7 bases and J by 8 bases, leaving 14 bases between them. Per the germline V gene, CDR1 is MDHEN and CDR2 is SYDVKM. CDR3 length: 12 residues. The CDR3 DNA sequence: TGTGCCAGCACGTTGTCGGGGAACGGCTACACCTTC. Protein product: CASTLSGNGYTF.

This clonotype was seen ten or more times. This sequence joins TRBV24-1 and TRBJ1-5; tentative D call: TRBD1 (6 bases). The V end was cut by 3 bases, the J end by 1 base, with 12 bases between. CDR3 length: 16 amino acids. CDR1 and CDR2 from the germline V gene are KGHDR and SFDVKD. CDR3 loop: CATSDGGAGSNQPQHF. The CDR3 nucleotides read TGTGCCACCAGTGATGGGGGGGCTGGAAGCAATCAGCCCCAGCATTTT.

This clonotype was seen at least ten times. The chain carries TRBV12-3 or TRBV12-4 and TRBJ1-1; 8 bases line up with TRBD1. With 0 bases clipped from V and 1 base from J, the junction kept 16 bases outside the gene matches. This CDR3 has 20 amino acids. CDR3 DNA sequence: TGTGCCAGCAGTTTAGCGAGGGAGGCAGGGGGCGAAAGAAGGAACACTGAAGCTTTCTTT. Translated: CASSLAREAGGERRNTEAFF.